What follows are 25 T cell receptor beta chains derived from one specimen sequenced in a study of shared T cell receptors in the human thymus. Using immunoSEQ multiplex PCR, the repertoire was profiled, and TCRdb retains in-frame clones only, with some absent. This table has about 380,000 clones, about 95% appearing once. The sequenced sample was thymocytes. The receptors shown here come from a human donor.

This clone was seen more than once but under ten times. The rearrangement uses TRBV6-1 and TRBJ2-2; D not certain. The CDR3 covers 15 residues. Trimming shortened V by 1 base and J by 3 bases, and 9 bases separated the two germline ends. Per the germline V gene, CDR1 is MNHNS and CDR2 is SASEGT. Written as DNA, the CDR3 is TGTGCCAGCAGTGAAGGGTGTCCGGACACCGGGGAGCTGTTTTTT. It codes for CASSEGCPDTGELFF.

This chain uses TRBV5-4 with TRBJ2-7; D gene unclear. Germline loops: CDR1 SGHNT, CDR2 YYREEE (reference sequence). The V gene lost 7 bases and the J gene lost 2 bases, with 13 bases spanning the gap. This CDR3 has 13 residues. CDR3 residues: CASGSENAYEQYF. The CDR3 coding sequence is TGTGCCAGCGGTTCTGAGAATGCCTACGAGCAGTACTTC.

V usage is TRBV7-9 and J usage is TRBJ2-7; 7 bases match TRBD2. Unmatched junction bases numbered 6, after V lost 0 bases and J lost 1 base. The CDR3 extends over 16 amino acids. CDR1 is SEHNR, CDR2 FQNEAQ, per germline (reference sequence). CDR3 residues: CASSLAGREKSYEQYF. The DNA of the CDR3 is TGTGCCAGCAGCTTAGCGGGGCGGGAGAAGTCCTACGAGCAGTACTTC. The complete variable domain, with remaining parts taken from reference TRBV7-9 and TRBJ2-7, reads DTGVSQNPRHKITKRGQNVTFRCDPISEHNRLYWYRQTLGQGPEFLTYFQNEAQLEKSRLLSDRFSAERPKGSFSTLEIQRTEQGDSAMYLCASSLAGREKSYEQYFGPGTRLTVT.

The chain has TRBV14 and TRBJ2-7; 9 nucleotides align to TRBD1. Germline-derived CDR1 and CDR2 are SGHDN and FVKESK. The CDR3 covers 15 residues. V lost 1 base and J lost 2; bases outside the gene matches: 3. The CDR3 loop is CASSQGDRATYEQYF. The CDR3 DNA follows: TGTGCCAGCAGCCAAGGGGACAGGGCCACCTACGAGCAGTACTTC.

The chain carries TRBV7-9 and TRBJ1-6, with a tentative D call TRBD1 (5 bases). CDR1 and CDR2 (germline): SEHNR, FQNEAQ (reference sequence). This CDR3 is 14 amino acids long. V lost 3 bases, J lost 4 bases, and 7 bases lay in between. As DNA, the CDR3 is TGTGCCAGCAGCTTGCCAGGGTATAATTCACCCCTCCACTTT. This translates into CASSLPGYNSPLHF.

V and J are TRBV30 and TRBJ2-1, with D possibly TRBD2 on 6 matching bases. The CDR3 totals 14 residues. Germline CDR1 is GTSNPN and CDR2 is SVGIG (reference sequence). The V gene lost 3 bases and the J gene lost 3 bases, with 12 bases spanning the gap. CDR3: CAWSLGGVYNEQFF. DNA for the CDR3: TGTGCCTGGAGCTTGGGGGGAGTCTACAATGAGCAGTTCTTC.

The chain combines TRBV7-9 with TRBJ1-5; the D gene is possibly TRBD1 (5 bases). The CDR3 loop spans 16 amino acids. CDR1 SEHNR and CDR2 FQNEAQ come from the germline V gene (reference sequence). V lost 3 bases and J 4 bases, leaving 16 bases between the germline ends. CDR3 residues: CASSLVPPGGNQPQHF. The CDR3 DNA follows: TGTGCCAGCAGCTTGGTGCCTCCGGGGGGAAATCAGCCCCAGCATTTT.

Turning to this clone: The sample contains more than one DNA sequence encoding this CDR3. The chain is built from TRBV6-1 and TRBJ2-7; 7 bases are shared with TRBD1. This CDR3 region has 14 residues. The germline gives CDR1 MNHNS, CDR2 SASEGT. V shed 6 bases and J 6 bases; nucleotides not matched to a gene: 11. CDR3 DNA: TGTGCCAGCAGGAAGGATCAGGGGGACGGCGAGCAGTACTTC. This codes for CASRKDQGDGEQYF.

This chain uses TRBV7-6 with TRBJ2-3, with 7 bases aligning to TRBD1. Looked up from germline, CDR1 is SGHVS and CDR2 is FNYEAQ. CDR3 size: 17 residues. Trimming cost V 5 bases and J 0 bases; bases outside gene matches: 11. The CDR3 region is CASSPKTGTSSTDTQYF. For the CDR3, the DNA is TGTGCCAGCAGCCCAAAGACAGGGACCTCTAGCACAGATACGCAGTATTTT.

The rearrangement uses TRBV28 and TRBJ2-1, with TRBD2 matching 8 bases. Germline V gene lookup returns CDR1 MDHEN and CDR2 SYDVKM. This CDR3 has 11 residues. V shed 6 bases and J 10 bases; nucleotides not matched to a gene: 2. As DNA, the CDR3 is TGTGCCAGCAGCAAGCGGGAGGAGCAGTTCTTC. As protein: CASSKREEQFF. The complete variable domain, with remaining parts taken from reference TRBV28 and TRBJ2-1, reads DVKVTQSSRYLVKRTGEKVFLECVQDMDHENMFWYRQDPGLGLRLIYFSYDVKMKEKGDIPEGYSVSREKKERFSLILESASTNQTSMYLCASSKREEQFFGPGTRLTVL.

The chain is built from TRBV28 and TRBJ2-7; D gene ambiguous. CDR3 length: 15 residues. The V end was cut by 6 bases, the J end by 1 base, with 16 bases between. Looked up from germline, CDR1 is MDHEN and CDR2 is SYDVKM. The CDR3 DNA reads as TGTGCCAGCAGCTTGACACCGGGCCAATCCTACGAGCAGTACTTC. It codes for CASSLTPGQSYEQYF.

V usage is TRBV5-1 and J usage is TRBJ1-1, with D tentatively TRBD1 (5 bases). Trimming stripped 2 bases from V and 4 bases from J, with 12 bases between. Germline lookup yields CDR1 SGHRS and CDR2 YFSETQ. The CDR3 consists of 14 residues. The chain's CDR3 is CASSFFRGGTEAFF. The CDR3 coding sequence is TGCGCCAGCAGCTTTTTCCGGGGGGGCACTGAAGCTTTCTTT.

Of note for this clone: The junction does not match germline at one end; this may be a read error. The J gene is TRBJ2-7, the V gene TRBV7-8, with TRBD1 as a possible D gene (6 bases). The CDR3 consists of 12 residues. Germline V CDR1 and CDR2: SGHVS, FQNEAQ. The CDR3: CASSLADRPQHF. The DNA of the CDR3 is TGTGCCAGCAGCTTAGCCGACAGGCCTCAGCACTTC.

This chain connects TRBV5-1 to TRBJ2-3; D is perhaps TRBD1 (6 bases). Trimming cost V 3 bases and J 2 bases, with 22 bases left between them. The germline gives CDR1 SGHRS, CDR2 YFSETQ. The CDR3 spans 18 residues. The CDR3 here is CASSSGTGPVTTTDTQYF. Here the CDR3 DNA reads TGCGCCAGCAGCTCTGGCACAGGGCCCGTCACCACCACAGATACGCAGTATTTT.

This chain uses TRBV5-1 with TRBJ1-2; TRBD1 matches 7 bases. The CDR3 length is 17 residues. With 0 bases clipped from V and 7 bases from J, the junction kept 15 bases outside the gene matches. The germline gives CDR1 SGHRS, CDR2 YFSETQ. Here the CDR3 DNA reads TGCGCCAGCAGCTTGGCACTACAGGGACAGTTTGGCACTGGCTACACCTTC. Translating it yields CASSLALQGQFGTGYTF.

The chain's CDR3 is CASSLLGLAEISTDTQYF. DNA for the CDR3: TGTGCCAGCAGCTTGTTGGGACTAGCGGAGATCAGCACAGATACGCAGTATTTT. The gene calls are TRBV5-4 and TRBJ2-3; 11 nucleotides align to TRBD2. The CDR3 loop spans 18 amino acids. With V trimmed by 1 base and J by 0 bases, 7 bases remained unmatched. Germline-derived CDR1 and CDR2 are SGHNT and YYREEE (reference sequence).

The CDR3, as DNA: TGTGCCAGCAGCTCCGGGACTAGGTGTCCAGATACGCAGTATTTT. Translation: CASSSGTRCPDTQYF. The chain employs TRBV7-2 and TRBJ2-3; 8 bases are a match to TRBD2. This CDR3 is built from 15 residues. Germline lookup yields CDR1 SGHTA and CDR2 FQGNSA. V lost 4 bases to trimming and J lost 4 bases; unmatched junction nucleotides: 7.

The rearrangement uses TRBV27 and TRBJ2-5; 8 bases agree with TRBD1. V lost 3 bases and J lost 5; bases outside the gene matches: 5. CDR3 size: 14 residues. Germline V lookup: CDR1 MNHEY, CDR2 SMNVEV (reference sequence). The CDR3 DNA sequence: TGTGCCAGCAGTTTCGGCAGGGGGCCCGAGACCCAGTACTTC. It is translated as CASSFGRGPETQYF.

The CDR3 sequence: CASSPHGGHRYGYTF. The DNA for the CDR3 is TGTGCCAGCTCACCACACGGGGGACACCGCTATGGCTACACCTTC. J is TRBJ1-2 and V is TRBV18; TRBD1 might be the D (6 bases). The ends were cut back, 1 base at V and 4 bases at J, with 13 bases in the middle. CDR1 is KGHSH and CDR2 is LQKENI in the germline V gene. The CDR3 has 15 residues. The full variable domain, in which reference TRBV18 and TRBJ1-2 provide the parts outside the CDR3, is NAGVMQNPRHLVRRRGQEARLRCSPMKGHSHVYWYRQLPEEGLKFMVYLQKENIIDESGMPKERFSAEFPKEGPSILRIQQVVRGDSAAYFCASSPHGGHRYGYTFGSGTRLTVV.

The rearrangement uses TRBV28 and TRBJ2-7; weak D call: TRBD1 (5 bases). With 6 bases removed from V and 1 base from J, the gap between germline ends came to 13 bases. The CDR3 covers 14 residues. Germline V gene sequence: CDR1 MDHEN, CDR2 SYDVKM. DNA for the CDR3: TGTGCCAGCAGCGTAGGGGTCTTTTCCTACGAGCAGTACTTC. It specifies CASSVGVFSYEQYF.

This clone has just a few counts. V is TRBV5-1 and J is TRBJ2-6, with 10 bases matching TRBD2. Germline lookup yields CDR1 SGHRS and CDR2 YFSETQ. This CDR3 contains 19 residues. Losses at the gene ends were 1 base for V and 4 bases for J; bases not matched to a gene: 11. CDR3 sequence: CASSLLWLAGVAGANVLTF. In DNA, the CDR3 is TGCGCCAGCAGCTTGCTGTGGCTAGCGGGAGTAGCCGGGGCCAACGTCCTGACTTTC.

This chain uses TRBV18 with TRBJ2-6; no definite D call. The CDR3 extends over 17 amino acids. The V gene lost 5 bases and the J gene lost 2 bases, with 16 bases spanning the gap. CDR1 is KGHSH, CDR2 LQKENI, per germline. Here the CDR3 reads CASSKGPTGTGANVLTF. CDR3 DNA sequence: TGTGCCAGCTCAAAGGGCCCCACGGGCACTGGGGCCAACGTCCTGACTTTC.

The chain employs TRBV7-5 and TRBJ2-7. TRBV7-5 is designated a pseudogene. CDR3 length equals 14 residues. CDR3 protein: CVRSLVVPIYEQYF. CDR3 coding DNA: TGTGTCAGAAGCTTAGTGGTTCCAATCTACGAGCAGTACTTC.

The chain has TRBV10-1 and TRBJ2-1, with a weak D call TRBD2 (6 bases). The length of the CDR3 is 19 residues. Trimming shortened V by 0 bases and J by 2 bases, and 20 bases separated the two germline ends. Germline V gene sequence: CDR1 WNHNN, CDR2 SYGVQD (reference sequence). The CDR3 bases are TGCGCCAGCAGTGAGTCAAGCGGACTACCAAAAAACACCTACAATGAGCAGTTCTTC. Protein sequence: CASSESSGLPKNTYNEQFF.

The CDR3 DNA follows: TGTGCCAGCAGCCAAATAGCGGGAGGTACGGGGGAAACTTTCTACAATGAGCAGTTCTTC. It translates to CASSQIAGGTGETFYNEQFF. The genes are TRBV14 and TRBJ2-1, with 10 bases lining up with TRBD2. After removal of 2 bases from V and 3 bases from J, the junction contained 16 bases not matched to a gene. The CDR3 is 20 amino acids. Germline loops: CDR1 SGHDN, CDR2 FVKESK.